This passage covers 10 T cell receptor beta chains from one sample sequenced in a study of T cells expressing NK-cell markers. TCRdb reprocessed the 5' RACE reads and stores each CDR3 protein as one record, lacking DNA. This table holds fewer than 300,000 distinct CDR3 sequences. The specimen was blood T cells: a sorted CD56 or NKG2C T cell subset, CD4+ or CD8+ T cells, or bulk PBMC T cells (not recorded which). The receptors were sampled from a woman between 18 and 69 years old in good health.

CDR3 amino acids: CSARAFGLAGTNEQFF. The chain carries TRBV20-1 and TRBJ2-1; TCRdb proposes TRBD2, but this gene call is untestable without DNA. This CDR3 contains 16 residues. CDR1 is DFQATT, CDR2 SNEGSKA, per germline (reference sequence).

V and J are TRBV6-1 and TRBJ1-1. The CDR3 sequence is 15 residues long. Germline CDR1 reads MNHNS; CDR2 reads SASEGT. The CDR3 sequence is CASRQLSTGNTEAFF.

This sequence joins TRBV3-1 and TRBJ2-7; TCRdb outputs TRBD1, but without DNA this stays unchecked. Per the germline V gene, CDR1 is LGHDT and CDR2 is YNNKEL (reference sequence). There are 13 residues in the CDR3. The CDR3 sequence is CASSLSNRGEQYF.

CDR3 sequence: CASSSRLAGADEQFF. This chain links TRBV11-3 with TRBJ2-1; absent DNA, TCRdb's TRBD2 call cannot be checked. The CDR3 consists of 15 residues. Germline V lookup: CDR1 SGHNT, CDR2 YENEEA.

The gene calls are TRBV6-4 and TRBJ2-5; the TRBD1 assignment by TCRdb is unverifiable without DNA. The germline V gene has CDR1 MRHNA and CDR2 SNTAGT. CDR3 length: 14 residues. Here the CDR3 reads CASSGGSGAETQYF.

The J gene is TRBJ2-7, the V gene TRBV10-3; TCRdb returns TRBD2, unconfirmable since there is no DNA. CDR3 length: 15 amino acids. CDR1 is ENHRY, CDR2 SYGVKD, per germline. The CDR3 spells CAISTAGTGNYEQYF.

The chain joins TRBV5-1 to TRBJ2-4; TCRdb picks TRBD1, but there is no DNA to check that call. CDR1 and CDR2 from the germline V gene are SGHRS and YFSETQ. This CDR3 region has 16 residues. CDR3: CASSLGDRLAKNIQYF.

The chain combines TRBV7-3 with TRBJ2-6; TCRdb's D call of TRBD1 is untestable without DNA. The CDR3 runs to 17 residues. Germline V gives CDR1 SGHTA, CDR2 FQGTGA. The CDR3 loop is CASSLVQGASDLAVLTF. Full variable domain (rest looked up from reference TRBV7-3 and TRBJ2-6): GAGVSQTPSNKVTEKGKYVELRCDPISGHTALYWYRQSLGQGPEFLIYFQGTGAADDSGLPNDRFFAVRPEGSVSTLKIQRTERGDSAVYLCASSLVQGASDLAVLTFGAGSRLTVL.

The V gene is TRBV6-4, the J gene TRBJ2-3; with no DNA, the TCRdb D assignment of TRBD1 cannot be verified. The CDR3 runs 15 residues. Germline CDR1 is MRHNA and CDR2 is SNTAGT. The CDR3 here is CASSTGFPTADTQYF.

This rearrangement joins TRBV5-6 to TRBJ2-3; the TRBD2 assignment by TCRdb is unverifiable without DNA. Germline CDR1 SGHDT, CDR2 YYEEEE. The CDR3 sequence is 16 residues long. This CDR3 is CASSLVASGGTDTQYF.